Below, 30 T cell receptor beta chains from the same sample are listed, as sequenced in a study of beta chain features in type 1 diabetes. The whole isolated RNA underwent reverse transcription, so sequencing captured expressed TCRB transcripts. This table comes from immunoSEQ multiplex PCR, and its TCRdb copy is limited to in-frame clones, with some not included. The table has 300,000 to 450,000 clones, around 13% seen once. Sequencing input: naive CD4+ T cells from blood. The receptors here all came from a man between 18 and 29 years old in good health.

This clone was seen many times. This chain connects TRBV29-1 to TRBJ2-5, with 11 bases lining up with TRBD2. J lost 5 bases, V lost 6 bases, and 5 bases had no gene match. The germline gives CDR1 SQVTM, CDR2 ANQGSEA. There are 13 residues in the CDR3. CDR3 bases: TGCAGCGTACTAGCGGGAGTGAGGGAGACCCAGTACTTC. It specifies CSVLAGVRETQYF.

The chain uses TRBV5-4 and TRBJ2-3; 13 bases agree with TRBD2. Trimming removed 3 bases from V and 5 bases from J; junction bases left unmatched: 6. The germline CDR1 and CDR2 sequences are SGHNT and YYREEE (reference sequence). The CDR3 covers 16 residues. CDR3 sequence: CASSSRLAGGGDTQYF. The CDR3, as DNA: TGTGCCAGCAGCTCTCGACTAGCGGGGGGTGGAGATACGCAGTATTTT. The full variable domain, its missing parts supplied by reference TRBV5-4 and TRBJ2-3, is ETGVTQSPTHLIKTRGQQVTLRCSSQSGHNTVSWYQQALGQGPQFIFQYYREEENGRGNFPPRFSGLQFPNYSSELNVNALELDDSALYLCASSSRLAGGGDTQYFGPGTRLTVL.

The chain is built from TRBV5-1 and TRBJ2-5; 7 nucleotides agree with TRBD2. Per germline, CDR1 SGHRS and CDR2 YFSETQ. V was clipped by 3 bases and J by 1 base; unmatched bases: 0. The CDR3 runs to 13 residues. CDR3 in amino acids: CASSSGGQETQYF. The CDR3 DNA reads TGCGCCAGCAGCTCGGGGGGCCAAGAGACCCAGTACTTC.

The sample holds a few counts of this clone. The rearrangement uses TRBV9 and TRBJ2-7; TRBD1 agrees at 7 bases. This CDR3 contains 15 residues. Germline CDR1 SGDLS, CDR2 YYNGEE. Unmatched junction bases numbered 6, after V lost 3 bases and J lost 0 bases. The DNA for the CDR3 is TGTGCCAGCAGCGCCGACAGGGCCACCTCCTACGAGCAGTACTTC. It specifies CASSADRATSYEQYF.

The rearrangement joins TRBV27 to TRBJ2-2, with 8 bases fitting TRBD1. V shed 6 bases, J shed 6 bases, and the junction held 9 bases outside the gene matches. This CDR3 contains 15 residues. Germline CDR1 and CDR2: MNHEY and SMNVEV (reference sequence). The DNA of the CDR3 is TGTGCCAGCAGCACATACAGGGGGAAAGCCGGGGAGCTGTTTTTT. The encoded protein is CASSTYRGKAGELFF.

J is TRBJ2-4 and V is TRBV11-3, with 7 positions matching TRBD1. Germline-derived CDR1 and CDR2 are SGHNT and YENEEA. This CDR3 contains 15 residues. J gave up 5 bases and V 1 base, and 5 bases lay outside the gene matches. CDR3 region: CASSLGRGLENIQYF. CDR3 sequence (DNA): TGTGCCAGCAGCTTAGGCAGGGGGTTGGAAAACATTCAGTACTTC.

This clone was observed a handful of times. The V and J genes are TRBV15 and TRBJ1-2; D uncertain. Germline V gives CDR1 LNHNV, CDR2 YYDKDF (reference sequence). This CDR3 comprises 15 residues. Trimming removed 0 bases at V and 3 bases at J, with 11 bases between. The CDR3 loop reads CATSRDRWRDYGYTF. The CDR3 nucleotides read TGTGCCACCAGCAGAGATCGGTGGCGGGACTATGGCTACACCTTC.

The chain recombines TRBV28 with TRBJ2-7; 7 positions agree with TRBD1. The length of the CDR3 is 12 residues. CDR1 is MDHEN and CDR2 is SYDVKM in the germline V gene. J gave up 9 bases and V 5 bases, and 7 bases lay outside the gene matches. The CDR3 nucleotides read TGTGCCAGCAGTCAGGGACAGCTTGGGCAGTACTTC. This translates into CASSQGQLGQYF.

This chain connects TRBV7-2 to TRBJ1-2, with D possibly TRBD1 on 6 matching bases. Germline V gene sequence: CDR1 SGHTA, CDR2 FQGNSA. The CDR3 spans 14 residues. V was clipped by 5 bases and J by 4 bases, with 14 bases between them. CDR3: CASSKVGQTYGYTF. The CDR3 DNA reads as TGTGCCAGCAGCAAGGTCGGACAGACCTATGGCTACACCTTC.

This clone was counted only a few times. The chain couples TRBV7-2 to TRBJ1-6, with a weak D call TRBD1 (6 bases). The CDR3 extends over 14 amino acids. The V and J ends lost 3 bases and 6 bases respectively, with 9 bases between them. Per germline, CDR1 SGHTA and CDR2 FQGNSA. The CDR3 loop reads CASSLDSLNSPLHF. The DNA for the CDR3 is TGTGCCAGCAGCTTGGACAGCCTTAATTCACCCCTCCACTTT. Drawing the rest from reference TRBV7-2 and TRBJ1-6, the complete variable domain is GAGVSQSPSNKVTEKGKDVELRCDPISGHTALYWYRQSLGQGLEFLIYFQGNSAPDKSGLPSDRFSAERTGGSVSTLTIQRTQQEDSAVYLCASSLDSLNSPLHFGNGTRLTVT.

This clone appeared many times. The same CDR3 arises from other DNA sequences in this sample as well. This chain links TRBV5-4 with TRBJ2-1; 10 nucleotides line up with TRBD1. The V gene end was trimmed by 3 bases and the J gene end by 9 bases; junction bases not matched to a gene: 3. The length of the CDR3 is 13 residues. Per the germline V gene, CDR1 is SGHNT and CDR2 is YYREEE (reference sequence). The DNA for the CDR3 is TGTGCCAGCAGCTCGACAGGGGGCCGTGAGCAGTTCTTC. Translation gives CASSSTGGREQFF.

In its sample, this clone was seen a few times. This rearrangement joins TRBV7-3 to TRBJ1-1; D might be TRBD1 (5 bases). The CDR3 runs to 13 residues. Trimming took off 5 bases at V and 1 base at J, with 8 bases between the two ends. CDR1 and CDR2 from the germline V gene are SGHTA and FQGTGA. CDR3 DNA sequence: TGTGCCAGCAGCCTGACAGCGAACACTGAAGCTTTCTTT. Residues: CASSLTANTEAFF.

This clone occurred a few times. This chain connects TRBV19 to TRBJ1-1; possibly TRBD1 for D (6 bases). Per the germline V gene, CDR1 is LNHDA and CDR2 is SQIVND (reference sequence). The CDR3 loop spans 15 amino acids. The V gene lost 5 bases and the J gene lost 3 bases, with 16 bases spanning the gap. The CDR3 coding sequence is TGTGCCAGTAGTGAACAACCTCAGGGGTACACTGAAGCTTTCTTT. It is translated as CASSEQPQGYTEAFF.

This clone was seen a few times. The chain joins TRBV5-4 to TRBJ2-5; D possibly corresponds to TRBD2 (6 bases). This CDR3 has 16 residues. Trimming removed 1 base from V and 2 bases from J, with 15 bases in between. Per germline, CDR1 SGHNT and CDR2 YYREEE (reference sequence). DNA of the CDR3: TGTGCCAGCAGCTTGAACGGGAGTCCGACTCAAGAGACCCAGTACTTC. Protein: CASSLNGSPTQETQYF.

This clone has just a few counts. Here the CDR3 reads CASSYSGSAAKNIQYF. As DNA, the CDR3 is TGTGCCAGCAGTTACTCGGGCTCTGCTGCCAAAAACATTCAGTACTTC. The chain employs TRBV6-5 and TRBJ2-4, with D uncertain. Germline-derived CDR1 and CDR2 are MNHEY and SVGAGI. This CDR3 spans 16 amino acids. V was trimmed by 0 bases and J by 1 base, leaving 10 bases between them.

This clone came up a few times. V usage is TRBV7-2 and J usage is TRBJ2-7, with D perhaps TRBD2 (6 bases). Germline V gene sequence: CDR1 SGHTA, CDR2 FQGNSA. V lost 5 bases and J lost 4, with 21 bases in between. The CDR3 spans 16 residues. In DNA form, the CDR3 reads TGTGCCAGCAGCGCACCTCCGGGACTGCGCCCATACGAGCAGTACTTC. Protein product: CASSAPPGLRPYEQYF.

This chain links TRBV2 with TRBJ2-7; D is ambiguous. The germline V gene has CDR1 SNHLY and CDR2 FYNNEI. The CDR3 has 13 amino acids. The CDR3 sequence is CAPAAGAIDEQYF. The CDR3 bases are TGTGCGCCCGCCGCAGGCGCTATAGACGAGCAGTACTTC.

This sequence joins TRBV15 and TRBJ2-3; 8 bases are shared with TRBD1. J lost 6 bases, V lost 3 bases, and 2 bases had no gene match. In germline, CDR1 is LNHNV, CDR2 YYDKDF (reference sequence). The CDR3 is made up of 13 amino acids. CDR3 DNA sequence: TGTGCCACCAGCAGGAGACAGGGGGATACGCAGTATTTT. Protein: CATSRRQGDTQYF.

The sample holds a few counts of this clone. CDR3 coding DNA: TGTGCCAGCAGTGAATTAGAAGGGGGCCGGAATTCACCCCTCCACTTT. Amino acids: CASSELEGGRNSPLHF. This rearrangement joins TRBV6-1 to TRBJ1-6; the match to TRBD1 covers 7 bases. This CDR3 has 16 residues. Per the germline V gene, CDR1 is MNHNS and CDR2 is SASEGT. The V and J ends lost 2 bases and 7 bases, in that order; junction bases with no gene match: 8.

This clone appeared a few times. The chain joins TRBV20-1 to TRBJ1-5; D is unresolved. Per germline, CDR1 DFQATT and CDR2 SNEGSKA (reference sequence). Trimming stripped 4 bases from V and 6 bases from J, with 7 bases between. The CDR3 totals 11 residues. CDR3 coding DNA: TGCAGTGCTACTTTCGGTCAGCCCCAGCATTTT. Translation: CSATFGQPQHF.

CDR3 in amino acids: CASSTPGGVKTQYF. CDR3 bases: TGTGCCAGTAGTACCCCCGGGGGGGTAAAGACCCAGTACTTC. V and J are TRBV19 and TRBJ2-5, with 8 bases lining up with TRBD2. The CDR3 has 14 amino acids. V was clipped by 4 bases and J by 6 bases; unmatched bases: 7. Germline V gives CDR1 LNHDA, CDR2 SQIVND (reference sequence).

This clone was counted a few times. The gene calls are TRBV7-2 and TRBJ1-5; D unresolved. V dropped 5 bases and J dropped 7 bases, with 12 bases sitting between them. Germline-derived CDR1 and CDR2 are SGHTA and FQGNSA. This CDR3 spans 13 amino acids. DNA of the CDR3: TGTGCCAGCAGCCCTTATACAACCCAGCCCCAGCATTTT. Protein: CASSPYTTQPQHF.

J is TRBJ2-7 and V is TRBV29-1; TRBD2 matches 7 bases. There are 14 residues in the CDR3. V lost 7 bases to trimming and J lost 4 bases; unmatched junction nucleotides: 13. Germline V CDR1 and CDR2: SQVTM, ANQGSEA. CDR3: CSAASGRGSYEQYF. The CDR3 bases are TGCAGCGCTGCCTCAGGGCGGGGGAGTTACGAGCAGTACTTC.

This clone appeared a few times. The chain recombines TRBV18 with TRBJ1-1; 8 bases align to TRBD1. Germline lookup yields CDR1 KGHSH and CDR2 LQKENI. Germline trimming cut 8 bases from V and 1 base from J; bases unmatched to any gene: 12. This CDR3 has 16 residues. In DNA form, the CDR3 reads TGTGCCAGCCCAGGACAGGGTTTCGGGTCGAACACTGAAGCTTTCTTT. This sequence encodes CASPGQGFGSNTEAFF.

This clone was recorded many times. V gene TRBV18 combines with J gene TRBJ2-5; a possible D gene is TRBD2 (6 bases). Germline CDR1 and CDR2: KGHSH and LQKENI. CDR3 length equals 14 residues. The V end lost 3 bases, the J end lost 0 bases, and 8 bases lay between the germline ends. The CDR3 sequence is CASSPRTNQETQYF. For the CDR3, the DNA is TGTGCCAGCTCACCGAGGACTAACCAAGAGACCCAGTACTTC.

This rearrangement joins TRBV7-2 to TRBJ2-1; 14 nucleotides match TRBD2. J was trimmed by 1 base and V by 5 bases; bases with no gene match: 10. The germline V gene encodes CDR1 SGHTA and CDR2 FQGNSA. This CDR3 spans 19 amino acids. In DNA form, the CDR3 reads TGTGCCAGCAGCGCGACGGGGACTAGCGGGAGTACGTCCTACAATGAGCAGTTCTTC. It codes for CASSATGTSGSTSYNEQFF. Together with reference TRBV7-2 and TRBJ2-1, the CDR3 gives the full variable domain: GAGVSQSPSNKVTEKGKDVELRCDPISGHTALYWYRQSLGQGLEFLIYFQGNSAPDKSGLPSDRFSAERTGGSVSTLTIQRTQQEDSAVYLCASSATGTSGSTSYNEQFFGPGTRLTVL.

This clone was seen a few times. In DNA form, the CDR3 reads TGTGCCAGCAGAACCCAGGGGTCTGGGGCCAACGTCCTGACTTTC. Translating gives CASRTQGSGANVLTF. The rearrangement uses TRBV6-6 and TRBJ2-6; a possible D gene is TRBD1 (6 bases). The germline V and J ends were trimmed by 6 bases and 1 base, with 10 bases remaining between them. CDR1 is MNHNY, CDR2 SVGAGI, per germline (reference sequence). The CDR3 has 15 residues.

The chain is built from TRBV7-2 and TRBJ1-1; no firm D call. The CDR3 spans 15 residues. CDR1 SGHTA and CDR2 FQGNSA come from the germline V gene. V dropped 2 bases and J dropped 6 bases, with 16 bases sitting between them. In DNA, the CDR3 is TGTGCCAGCAGCTTATGGTTCAGGAATGGTGCTGAAGCTTTCTTT. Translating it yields CASSLWFRNGAEAFF.

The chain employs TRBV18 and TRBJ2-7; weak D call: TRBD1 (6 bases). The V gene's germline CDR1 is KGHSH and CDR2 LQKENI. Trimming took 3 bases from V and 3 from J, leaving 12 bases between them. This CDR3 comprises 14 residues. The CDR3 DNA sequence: TGTGCCAGCTCACCCCCGGACAGATTCTACGAGCAGTACTTC. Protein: CASSPPDRFYEQYF. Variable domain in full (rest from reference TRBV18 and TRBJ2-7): NAGVMQNPRHLVRRRGQEARLRCSPMKGHSHVYWYRQLPEEGLKFMVYLQKENIIDESGMPKERFSAEFPKEGPSILRIQQVVRGDSAAYFCASSPPDRFYEQYFGPGTRLTVT.

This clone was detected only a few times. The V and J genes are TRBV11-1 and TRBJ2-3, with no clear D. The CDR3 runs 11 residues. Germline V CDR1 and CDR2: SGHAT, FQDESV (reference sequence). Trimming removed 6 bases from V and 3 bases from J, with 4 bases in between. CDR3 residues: CASRLTDTQYF. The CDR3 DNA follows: TGTGCCAGCAGGCTAACAGATACGCAGTATTTT.